This entry features one TCR beta chain sequence. The sample is drawn from a study of blood T cell repertoires in COVID-19. Study context: Acute and convalescent COVID-19 samples came from the United States, Italy and Spain.

Original processing notes: Reference gene primer amplification in the assay estimated nucleated cell counts. Repertoires were generated with immunoSEQ multiplex PCR, while TCRdb's copy carries only in-frame clones and drops some. V and J calls and clone size are given by that table; D and trimming were obtained from the DNA. Of some 180,000 clones listed, 85% to 90% are singletons. Input material: peripheral blood. The sequence derives from a man aged 50 to 59 with acute or convalescent COVID-19.

CDR3 nucleotide sequence: TGTGCCAGCAGTACGCGGCTACCCCTCCCAGATACGCAGTATTTT. Protein sequence: CASSTRLPLPDTQYF. The chain is built from TRBV6-6 and TRBJ2-3; D ambiguous. This CDR3 has 15 amino acids. CDR1 is MNHNY and CDR2 is SVGAGI in the germline V gene (reference sequence). V was clipped by 5 bases and J by 4 bases, with 16 bases between them.